This is a list of T cell receptor beta chains from one sample in a study of PD-L1 blockade in urothelial cancer. Clones were read by immunoSEQ multiplex PCR, and TCRdb kept only the in-frame ones, dropping some. The sample consists of about 110,000 clones, about 85% of them appearing once. The sample consisted of PBMCs, taken around atezolizumab (anti-PD-L1) treatment. Receptors originate from a man between 45 and 60 years old with urothelial cancer. Each CDR3 is given with its conserved first and last residue. A D gene is named only where the DNA matches it firmly. Clone size appears in some rows only: once, few, many, or a class for an expanded clone.

v_call: TRBV27; clone_size: -; d_call: -; j_call: TRBJ2-3; cdr3_nt: TGTGCCAGCAGTCCCCGTCGGGGTGGTCTTGGCACAGATACGCAGTATTTT; cdr3_aa: CASSPRRGGLGTDTQYF
v_call: TRBV11-2; clone_size: -; d_call: TRBD2; j_call: TRBJ2-4; cdr3_nt: TGTGCCAGCAGCTCAGGGACTAGCGGGAGTTTGAACATTCAGTACTTC; cdr3_aa: CASSSGTSGSLNIQYF
v_call: TRBV4-1; clone_size: -; d_call: TRBD1; j_call: TRBJ2-7; cdr3_nt: TGCGCCAGCAGCCAAGGCCCCGGGACAGGGGTATCCTACGAGCAGTACTTC; cdr3_aa: CASSQGPGTGVSYEQYF
v_call: TRBV6-1; clone_size: -; d_call: -; j_call: TRBJ1-2; cdr3_nt: TGTGCCAGCAGTGAATCCGTGTCGCGCCTCGGCTACACCTTC; cdr3_aa: CASSESVSRLGYTF
v_call: TRBV6-1; clone_size: few; d_call: -; j_call: TRBJ1-6; cdr3_nt: TGTGCCAGCCTCCGGAGCCCCGATGATTCACCCCTCCACTTT; cdr3_aa: CASLRSPDDSPLHF
v_call: TRBV6-5; clone_size: -; d_call: TRBD2; j_call: TRBJ2-1; cdr3_nt: TGTGCCAGCAGAACCACACTAGCGGGAGTCAATGAGCAGTTCTTC; cdr3_aa: CASRTTLAGVNEQFF
v_call: TRBV5-6; clone_size: few; d_call: TRBD1; j_call: TRBJ1-6; cdr3_nt: TGTGCCAGCAGACGACAGGGATCACCCCTCCACTTT; cdr3_aa: CASRRQGSPLHF
v_call: TRBV28; clone_size: -; d_call: -; j_call: TRBJ2-1; cdr3_nt: TGTGCCATTAGTTTAAGGGGCAGGGGCGTTTCCGAGCAGTTCTTC; cdr3_aa: CAISLRGRGVSEQFF
v_call: TRBV28; clone_size: -; d_call: -; j_call: TRBJ2-7; cdr3_nt: TGTGCCAGCAGTTTATCGGGGACATGGGAGCAGTACTTC; cdr3_aa: CASSLSGTWEQYF
v_call: TRBV9; clone_size: once; d_call: TRBD1; j_call: TRBJ2-7; cdr3_nt: TGTGCCAGCAGCGTGGGACAGGGTCCCTACGAGCAGTACTTC; cdr3_aa: CASSVGQGPYEQYF
v_call: TRBV6-7; clone_size: -; d_call: TRBD1; j_call: TRBJ2-7; cdr3_nt: TGTGCCAGCAGGGGGGGGACAGGGGCCACCTACGAGCAGTACTTC; cdr3_aa: CASRGGTGATYEQYF
v_call: TRBV19; clone_size: -; d_call: TRBD2; j_call: TRBJ2-7; cdr3_nt: TGTGCCAGTAGTAGGACTAGCGGCCCCTCCTACGAGCAGTACTTC; cdr3_aa: CASSRTSGPSYEQYF
v_call: TRBV7-9; clone_size: -; d_call: TRBD2; j_call: TRBJ2-7; cdr3_nt: TGTGCCAGCAGCCCCCGGACTAGCGGGGATTCCTACGAGCAGTACTTC; cdr3_aa: CASSPRTSGDSYEQYF
v_call: TRBV7-2; clone_size: -; d_call: -; j_call: TRBJ2-4; cdr3_nt: TGTGCCAGCAGCCTTGAAATAAGCGGACTAAACATTCAGTACTTC; cdr3_aa: CASSLEISGLNIQYF
v_call: TRBV5-1; clone_size: -; d_call: -; j_call: TRBJ1-1; cdr3_nt: TGCGCCAGCAGACAACAGTTGAACACTGAAGCTTTCTTT; cdr3_aa: CASRQQLNTEAFF
v_call: TRBV11-3; clone_size: -; d_call: TRBD1; j_call: TRBJ2-1; cdr3_nt: TGTGCCAGCAGCTCCGGGACAGGGACGAAAAATGAGCAGTTCTTC; cdr3_aa: CASSSGTGTKNEQFF
v_call: TRBV7-3; clone_size: -; d_call: -; j_call: TRBJ2-1; cdr3_nt: TGTGCCAGCAGCTTATCTAGCTCCTACAATGAGCAGTTCTTC; cdr3_aa: CASSLSSSYNEQFF
v_call: TRBV30; clone_size: -; d_call: TRBD1; j_call: TRBJ1-3; cdr3_nt: TGTGCCTGGAGTGCGGACAGGGAATATGGAAACACCATATATTTT; cdr3_aa: CAWSADREYGNTIYF
v_call: TRBV19; clone_size: few; d_call: TRBD1; j_call: TRBJ1-5; cdr3_nt: TGTGCCAGTAGTCCGAGGGACAGGGGCCTCAATCAGCCCCAGCATTTT; cdr3_aa: CASSPRDRGLNQPQHF
v_call: TRBV14; clone_size: few; d_call: -; j_call: TRBJ1-1; cdr3_nt: TGTGCCAGCAGCCAAGATCGGTCCCGAGGGGGCACTGAAGCTTTCTTT; cdr3_aa: CASSQDRSRGGTEAFF
v_call: TRBV18; clone_size: once; d_call: -; j_call: TRBJ2-7; cdr3_nt: TGTGCCAGCTCACCATCTGGCGGAGCAAGCTCCTACGAGCAGTACTTC; cdr3_aa: CASSPSGGASSYEQYF
v_call: TRBV2; clone_size: -; d_call: TRBD2; j_call: TRBJ2-3; cdr3_nt: TGTGCCAGCAGTGAATTTGGGACTAGCGGGACGCATACGCAGTATTTT; cdr3_aa: CASSEFGTSGTHTQYF
v_call: TRBV19; clone_size: -; d_call: TRBD1; j_call: TRBJ1-5; cdr3_nt: TGTGCCAGTAGTATCTTGGGACAGGGGATCCTTCAGCCCCAGCATTTT; cdr3_aa: CASSILGQGILQPQHF
v_call: TRBV2; clone_size: -; d_call: TRBD1; j_call: TRBJ2-2; cdr3_nt: TGTGCCAGCAGCACTCGGACAGGGGTAACCGGGGAGCTGTTTTTT; cdr3_aa: CASSTRTGVTGELFF
v_call: TRBV7-8; clone_size: -; d_call: -; j_call: TRBJ2-3; cdr3_nt: TGTGCCAGCAGCGCGGTCGATACGCAGTATTTT; cdr3_aa: CASSAVDTQYF
v_call: TRBV27; clone_size: -; d_call: -; j_call: TRBJ1-2; cdr3_nt: TGTGCCAGCAGCAGAACTAGTAACTATGGCTACACCTTC; cdr3_aa: CASSRTSNYGYTF
v_call: TRBV2; clone_size: -; d_call: TRBD1; j_call: TRBJ1-2; cdr3_nt: TGTGCCAGCCGCGGGACAGCGATTAACTATGGCTACACCTTC; cdr3_aa: CASRGTAINYGYTF
v_call: TRBV5-1; clone_size: -; d_call: TRBD1; j_call: TRBJ1-1; cdr3_nt: TGCGCCAGCCGACAAACAGGGGGCGCGTTTGAAGCTTTCTTT; cdr3_aa: CASRQTGGAFEAFF
v_call: TRBV6-5; clone_size: -; d_call: -; j_call: TRBJ1-2; cdr3_nt: TGTGCCAGCAGTTACTATCTCAGGGACTATGGCTACACCTTC; cdr3_aa: CASSYYLRDYGYTF
v_call: TRBV27; clone_size: -; d_call: TRBD1; j_call: TRBJ1-6; cdr3_nt: TGTGCCAGCAGTCGGCGGACAGGGGGTTTTTCACCCCTCCACTTT; cdr3_aa: CASSRRTGGFSPLHF
v_call: TRBV5-5; clone_size: -; d_call: -; j_call: TRBJ1-3; cdr3_nt: TGTGCCAGCAGCTTCTATAACGAGGGAAACACCATATATTTT; cdr3_aa: CASSFYNEGNTIYF
v_call: TRBV5-1; clone_size: -; d_call: -; j_call: TRBJ1-1; cdr3_nt: TGCGCCAGCAGCTTGGTTGGCGGGGCGCGACAGAAGAACACTGAAGCTTTCTTT; cdr3_aa: CASSLVGGARQKNTEAFF
v_call: TRBV5-4; clone_size: -; d_call: TRBD1; j_call: TRBJ2-7; cdr3_nt: TGTGCCAGCAGCCGGGACAGGGTCTACGAGCAGTACTTC; cdr3_aa: CASSRDRVYEQYF
v_call: TRBV5-3; clone_size: -; d_call: TRBD1; j_call: TRBJ2-2; cdr3_nt: TGTGCCAGAAGCTCAGACCGGGACAGGGGACCGGGACGAGACACCGGGGAGCTGTTTTTT; cdr3_aa: CARSSDRDRGPGRDTGELFF
v_call: TRBV2; clone_size: -; d_call: -; j_call: TRBJ2-1; cdr3_nt: TGTGCCAGCATCGGAGGGGGCGATGAGCAGTTCTTC; cdr3_aa: CASIGGGDEQFF
v_call: TRBV4-2; clone_size: -; d_call: TRBD1; j_call: TRBJ2-1; cdr3_nt: TGTGCCAGCAGTCCCGGGACAGGCATGAATGAGCAGTTCTTC; cdr3_aa: CASSPGTGMNEQFF
v_call: TRBV10-3; clone_size: -; d_call: TRBD1; j_call: TRBJ2-1; cdr3_nt: TGTGCCATCAGTGAAAGTGGCCAACGGGACAGGAATAATGAGCAGTTCTTC; cdr3_aa: CAISESGQRDRNNEQFF
v_call: TRBV6-1; clone_size: -; d_call: TRBD1; j_call: TRBJ2-7; cdr3_nt: TGTGCCAGCAGTCGGACAGGGGGCGGTATGGACGAGCAGTACTTC; cdr3_aa: CASSRTGGGMDEQYF
v_call: TRBV5-1; clone_size: -; d_call: TRBD1; j_call: TRBJ2-5; cdr3_nt: TGCGCCAGCAGCCCGGACGGGACAGGGGTGACCCAGTACTTC; cdr3_aa: CASSPDGTGVTQYF
v_call: TRBV28; clone_size: -; d_call: TRBD1; j_call: TRBJ1-5; cdr3_nt: TGTGCCAGCAGTTCGGACGGGACAGGCAATCAGCCCCAGCATTTT; cdr3_aa: CASSSDGTGNQPQHF
v_call: TRBV12-2; clone_size: -; d_call: -; j_call: TRBJ1-6; cdr3_nt: TGTGCAAGTCGCCCTAGCCCATATCCTGGCCATTCACCCCTCCACTTT; cdr3_aa: CASRPSPYPGHSPLHF
v_call: TRBV5-1; clone_size: -; d_call: -; j_call: TRBJ2-5; cdr3_nt: TGCGCCAGCAGCCCGAGCCGGGGGCAAGAGACCCAGTACTTC; cdr3_aa: CASSPSRGQETQYF
v_call: TRBV27; clone_size: once; d_call: TRBD1; j_call: TRBJ1-1; cdr3_nt: TGTGCCAGCACAGGGGGCGCGAAAGGTGAGACTGAAGCTTTCTTT; cdr3_aa: CASTGGAKGETEAFF
v_call: TRBV7-8; clone_size: -; d_call: -; j_call: TRBJ1-5; cdr3_nt: TGTGCCAGCAGCCCAGGGTCAGGAAACGAAAATCAGCCCCAGCATTTT; cdr3_aa: CASSPGSGNENQPQHF